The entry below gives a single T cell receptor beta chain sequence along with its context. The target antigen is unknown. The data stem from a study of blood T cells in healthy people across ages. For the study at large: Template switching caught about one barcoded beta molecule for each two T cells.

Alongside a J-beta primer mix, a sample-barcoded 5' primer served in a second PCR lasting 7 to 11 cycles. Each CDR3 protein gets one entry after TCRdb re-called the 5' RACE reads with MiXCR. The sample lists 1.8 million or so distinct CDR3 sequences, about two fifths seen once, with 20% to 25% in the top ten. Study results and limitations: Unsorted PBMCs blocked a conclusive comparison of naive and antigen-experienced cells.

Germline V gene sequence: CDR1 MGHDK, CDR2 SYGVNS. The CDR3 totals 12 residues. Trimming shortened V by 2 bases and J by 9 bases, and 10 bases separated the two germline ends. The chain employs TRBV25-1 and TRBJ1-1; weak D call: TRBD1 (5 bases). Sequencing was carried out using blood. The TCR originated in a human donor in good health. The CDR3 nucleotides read TGTGCCAGCAGTGAAGGGGACGGGAAAGCTTTCTTT. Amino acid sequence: CASSEGDGKAFF.